The 19 T cell receptor beta chains below all came from one sample that was sequenced in a study of spatial heterogeneity in lung cancer. Time point denoted: sample taken at primary tumor resection. Whole RNA came from tumor, nontumor lung or frozen PBMC and was sequenced without being sorted. Each CDR3 protein is one row after TCRdb ran MiXCR on the 5' RACE reads. The table lists fewer than 45,000 distinct CDR3 sequences, around 6.5% of them singletons. The sample consisted of PBMCs, taken at surgery. All receptors come from a female donor with early-stage non-small cell lung cancer.

The V and J genes are TRBV2 and TRBJ2-1; D is uncertain. The germline V gene encodes CDR1 SNHLY and CDR2 FYNNEI. Trimming stripped 7 bases from V and 4 bases from J, with 14 bases between. This CDR3 comprises 14 residues. The CDR3 here is CASIRDRPYNEQFF. As DNA, the CDR3 is TGTGCCAGCATTCGCGACCGCCCTTACAATGAGCAGTTCTTC.

The table lists this clonotype with a few counts. CDR3 coding DNA: TGCAGTGCTGCAGGACTCCTAGGGACCACAGATACGCAGTATTTT. This sequence encodes CSAAGLLGTTDTQYF. This chain uses TRBV20-1 with TRBJ2-3; perhaps D is TRBD1 or TRBD2 (5 bases each). The V gene lost 5 bases and the J gene lost 2 bases, with 17 bases spanning the gap. The CDR3 length is 15 residues. Germline V gives CDR1 DFQATT, CDR2 SNEGSKA (reference sequence).

The table lists this clonotype with many counts. The CDR3 protein is CASSIRQANGELFF. As DNA, the CDR3 is TGTGCCAGTAGTATCCGACAGGCCAACGGGGAGCTGTTTTTT. This sequence joins TRBV19 and TRBJ2-2, with a weak D call TRBD1 (6 bases). The CDR3 contains 14 residues. Germline values: CDR1 LNHDA, CDR2 SQIVND (reference sequence). Trimming left V 3 bases short and J 7 bases short, with 12 bases between.

On this clonotype itself: A much larger clone lies one base from this, so it may be a read error. CDR3 sequence: CASRHRGGETQYF. CDR3 nucleotides: TGCGCCAGTCGCCACAGGGGCGGAGAGACCCAGTACTTC. The chain combines TRBV5-1 with TRBJ2-5, with TRBD1 matching 7 bases. Trimming removed 8 bases from V and 4 bases from J; junction bases left unmatched: 8. Per the germline V gene, CDR1 is SGHRS and CDR2 is YFSETQ. CDR3 length: 13 residues. Complete variable domain (other parts from reference TRBV5-1 and TRBJ2-5): KAGVTQTPRYLIKTRGQQVTLSCSPISGHRSVSWYQQTPGQGLQFLFEYFSETQRNKGNFPGRFSGRQFSNSRSEMNVSTLELGDSALYLCASRHRGGETQYFGPGTRLLVL.

This clonotype has just a few counts. This chain uses TRBV12-3 or TRBV12-4 with TRBJ1-1; no clear D. V was cut by 6 bases and J by 1 base, with 18 bases left in between. This CDR3 comprises 16 residues. The chain's CDR3 is CASRHPPSSKNTEAFF. The CDR3 nucleotides are TGTGCCAGCAGACACCCACCTTCCTCAAAGAACACTGAAGCTTTCTTT.

This clonotype was detected many times. The chain employs TRBV7-2 and TRBJ2-3; the D gene is possibly TRBD1 (8 bases). In germline, CDR1 is SGHTA, CDR2 FQGNSA. V lost 2 bases to trimming and J lost 1 base, with 19 bases between them. The CDR3 runs 18 residues. CDR3 sequence reads: CASSLKALTGGGTDTQYF. CDR3 coding DNA: TGTGCCAGCAGCTTAAAGGCCCTAACAGGGGGGGGCACAGATACGCAGTATTTT.

This clonotype has more than one count but fewer than ten. The genes are TRBV4-3 and TRBJ2-2; 8 bases are a match to TRBD2. The CDR3 covers 18 residues. The junction had 9 bases not matched to a gene; V was cut back by 2 bases and J by 1 base. The germline gives CDR1 LGHNA, CDR2 YSLEER. In DNA, the CDR3 is TGCGCCAGCAGCCAACGTCCACTAGCGGAGGTGAACACCGGGGAGCTGTTTTTT. It specifies CASSQRPLAEVNTGELFF.

This clonotype came up a few times. The chain is built from TRBV15 and TRBJ1-3; D gene uncertain. Per germline, CDR1 LNHNV and CDR2 YYDKDF (reference sequence). The CDR3 runs to 14 residues. V was clipped by 3 bases and J by 0 bases, with 6 bases between them. CDR3 sequence: CATSREVSGNTIYF. The CDR3 DNA reads TGTGCCACCAGCAGGGAGGTCTCTGGAAACACCATATATTTT.

This clonotype was observed many times. V usage is TRBV7-8 and J usage is TRBJ2-2; D gene uncertain. The CDR3 is 14 residues long. Germline lookup yields CDR1 SGHVS and CDR2 FQNEAQ. V was shortened by 5 bases and J by 3 bases, with 10 bases between the two germline ends. The CDR3 loop is CASSHTRDTGELFF. In nucleotides, the CDR3 is TGTGCCAGCAGCCACACCCGGGACACCGGGGAGCTGTTTTTT.

V is TRBV18 and J is TRBJ2-5; D is ambiguous. Trimming removed 2 bases from V and 1 base from J, with 17 bases in between. The CDR3 covers 17 residues. The V gene's germline CDR1 is KGHSH and CDR2 LQKENI. DNA of the CDR3: TGTGCCAGCTCACCATTCGAGAGTAGCCGCTCCCAAGAGACCCAGTACTTC. Protein product: CASSPFESSRSQETQYF.

The chain has TRBV28 and TRBJ2-7; a possible D gene is TRBD1 (5 bases). Germline-derived CDR1 and CDR2 are MDHEN and SYDVKM. This CDR3 comprises 13 residues. V was shortened by 8 bases and J by 2 bases, with 13 bases between the two germline ends. The DNA of the CDR3 is TGTGCCAGCTGTAAACAGGTGCCCTACGAGCAGTACTTC. Amino acid sequence: CASCKQVPYEQYF.

The rearrangement uses TRBV7-3 and TRBJ2-5; 9 bases are a match to TRBD1. Germline loops: CDR1 SGHTA, CDR2 FQGTGA. The CDR3 is 16 residues long. V dropped 3 bases and J dropped 0; count of bases not matched to a gene: 5. The CDR3: CASSLGQGGDQETQYF. As DNA, the CDR3 is TGTGCCAGCAGCTTGGGACAGGGTGGGGACCAAGAGACCCAGTACTTC.

At least ten counts were recorded for this clonotype. The chain links TRBV7-2 to TRBJ2-1, with 9 bases identical to TRBD1. In germline, CDR1 is SGHTA, CDR2 FQGNSA. V shed 5 bases, J shed 10 bases, and the junction held 15 bases outside the gene matches. The CDR3 covers 16 residues. The CDR3, as DNA: TGTGCCAGCAGCCATTATAGGGGACAGGGACTACGAGAGCAGTTCTTC. Residues: CASSHYRGQGLREQFF.

At least ten counts were recorded for this clonotype. V gene TRBV5-1 combines with J gene TRBJ2-7; D not certain. The V gene's germline CDR1 is SGHRS and CDR2 YFSETQ. The V end was cut by 4 bases, the J end by 2 bases, with 7 bases between. The CDR3 has 12 amino acids. The CDR3 nucleotides read TGCGCCAGCAGCCGAACCACCTACGAGCAGTACTTC. Its protein is CASSRTTYEQYF.

The chain carries TRBV3-1 and TRBJ1-2; D remains ambiguous. V was pared by 4 bases and J by 2 bases, with 8 bases between. CDR1 LGHDT and CDR2 YNNKEL come from the germline V gene (reference sequence). CDR3 size: 13 residues. DNA of the CDR3: TGTGCCAGCAGCCCTATGGGGAACTATGGCTACACCTTC. Translated, it gives CASSPMGNYGYTF. Full variable domain (missing parts from reference TRBV3-1 and TRBJ1-2): DTAVSQTPKYLVTQMGNDKSIKCEQNLGHDTMYWYKQDSKKFLKIMFSYNNKELIINETVPNRFSPKSPDKAHLNLHINSLELGDSAVYFCASSPMGNYGYTFGSGTRLTVV.

This clonotype occurred many times. This rearrangement joins TRBV6-5 to TRBJ2-7; 8 nucleotides line up with TRBD1. From germline, CDR1 is MNHEY and CDR2 SVGAGI. The V segment lost 6 bases and the J segment 2 bases; nucleotides outside the gene matches: 9. CDR3 length: 15 amino acids. The CDR3 here is CASRPDRGQTYEQYF. In DNA, the CDR3 is TGTGCCAGCAGACCCGACAGGGGCCAAACCTACGAGCAGTACTTC.

This clonotype was counted ten times or more. The chain couples TRBV5-1 to TRBJ1-5; D may be TRBD1 (5 bases). Germline V CDR1 and CDR2: SGHRS, YFSETQ. V was clipped by 5 bases and J by 4 bases, with 16 bases between them. CDR3 size: 15 residues. As DNA, the CDR3 is TGCGCCAGCAGTCTTCAGGGCGCGATAAATCAGCCCCAGCATTTT. It is translated as CASSLQGAINQPQHF.

This clonotype was counted only a few times. The chain joins TRBV20-1 to TRBJ2-7; D unclear. The CDR3 length is 15 residues. Trimming shortened V by 7 bases and J by 3 bases, and 22 bases separated the two germline ends. From germline, CDR1 is DFQATT and CDR2 SNEGSKA (reference sequence). The CDR3 DNA follows: TGCAGTGTTCGACCCGGGCCCACGGCTGACTACGAGCAGTACTTC. Translation gives CSVRPGPTADYEQYF.

In this sample, this clonotype turned up many times. The chain is built from TRBV20-1 and TRBJ2-7, with 7 bases fitting TRBD2. V dropped 6 bases and J dropped 6; count of bases not matched to a gene: 11. The germline gives CDR1 DFQATT, CDR2 SNEGSKA (reference sequence). The CDR3 totals 13 residues. In nucleotides, the CDR3 is TGCAGTGCCCTAAGGCCCCCGGGGGGCGAGCAGTACTTC. This encodes CSALRPPGGEQYF.